What follows is one TCR beta chain and its context. The sample is drawn from a study of blood T cell repertoires in COVID-19. Study information: PBMCs, B-cell-depleted T cells, or T cells provided the cDNA or gDNA that made up the material.

The CDR3 extends over 17 amino acids. Deletions cut 2 bases from V and 0 bases from J, with 14 bases between. Germline-derived CDR1 and CDR2 are MNHNS and SASEGT. Per the original methods: Reference gene primers were amplified, and this amplification served to estimate nucleated cell counts. The table came from immunoSEQ multiplex PCR; TCRdb's copy has only in-frame clones and leaves some out. V and J calls and clone size are as listed in that table; D and trimming were resolved from the DNA. The table shows 22,000 or so clones, with roughly 90% occurring only once. The sample comprised peripheral blood. This TCR derives from a woman aged 60 to 75 with active COVID-19. V gene TRBV6-1 combines with J gene TRBJ1-3; D is undetermined. The CDR3 sequence is CASSERQTTSSGNTIYF. The CDR3, as DNA: TGTGCCAGCAGTGAAAGGCAAACTACAAGCTCTGGAAACACCATATATTTT.